Presented here are 5 T cell receptor beta chains from one specimen sequenced in a study of blood T cell repertoires in COVID-19 (TCRdb year 2020). Libraries came from the immunoSEQ multiplex PCR assay. TCRdb stores this immuneACCESS table with in-frame sequences only. Part of the clones is absent; in the studies checked, under half of the shortfall reflects unresolved V genes, and no reason is known for the rest. For this sample the table gives around 180,000 clones, of which more than 85% were detected only once. The ten top clones hold 2.1% of the sample. Source material: peripheral blood. The source of these receptors is a man aged 65-85 years with active or convalescent COVID-19.

This clone occurred once. V usage is TRBV6-5 and J usage is TRBJ2-7, with D possibly TRBD1 on 5 matching bases. Germline CDR1 is MNHEY and CDR2 is SVGAGI. The length of the CDR3 is 13 residues. The V end lost 2 bases, the J end lost 4 bases, and 9 bases lay between the germline ends. In DNA, the CDR3 is TGTGCCAGCAGTTACAGACAGACGTACGAGCAGTACTTC. Its translation is CASSYRQTYEQYF.

The chain joins TRBV6-6 to TRBJ1-2, with 7 positions matching TRBD1. The CDR3 sequence is 12 residues long. Germline V gives CDR1 MNHNY, CDR2 SVGAGI (reference sequence). J was trimmed by 7 bases and V by 8 bases; bases with no gene match: 7. CDR3 sequence (DNA): TGTGCCAGCCAGGGCACAGGGGCTGGCTACACCTTC. Translating it yields CASQGTGAGYTF.

V gene TRBV7-8 combines with J gene TRBJ2-7; TRBD2 matches at 11 bases. Germline lookup yields CDR1 SGHVS and CDR2 FQNEAQ. V shed 5 bases and J 4 bases; nucleotides not matched to a gene: 7. This CDR3 is 15 amino acids long. CDR3 sequence reads: CASSLIAGGQYEQYF. DNA of the CDR3: TGTGCCAGCAGCCTCATAGCGGGGGGGCAATACGAGCAGTACTTC.

This clone was seen once. The CDR3 spells CSVTTGNQPQHF. The CDR3, as DNA: TGCAGCGTCACGACAGGGAACCAGCCCCAGCATTTT. The V and J genes are TRBV29-1 and TRBJ1-5; 7 bases agree with TRBD1. Germline CDR1 SQVTM, CDR2 ANQGSEA. The CDR3 is 12 residues long. J was trimmed by 7 bases and V by 6 bases; bases with no gene match: 6.

The chain couples TRBV20-1 to TRBJ2-3, with unresolved D. V lost 5 bases, J lost 2 bases, and 5 bases lay in between. The length of the CDR3 is 11 residues. Germline V gene lookup returns CDR1 DFQATT and CDR2 SNEGSKA (reference sequence). The chain's CDR3 is CSAPDTDTQYF. In nucleotides, the CDR3 is TGCAGTGCTCCAGACACAGATACGCAGTATTTT.